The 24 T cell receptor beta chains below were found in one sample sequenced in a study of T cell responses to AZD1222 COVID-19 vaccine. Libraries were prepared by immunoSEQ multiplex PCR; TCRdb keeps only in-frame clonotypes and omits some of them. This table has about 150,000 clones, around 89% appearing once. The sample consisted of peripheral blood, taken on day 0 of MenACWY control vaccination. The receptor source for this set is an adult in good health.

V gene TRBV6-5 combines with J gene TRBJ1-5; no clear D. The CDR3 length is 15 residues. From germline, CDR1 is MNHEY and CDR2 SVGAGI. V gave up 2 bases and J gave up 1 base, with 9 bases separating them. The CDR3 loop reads CASSYDAGSNQPQHF. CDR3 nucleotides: TGTGCCAGCAGTTACGATGCTGGCAGCAATCAGCCCCAGCATTTT.

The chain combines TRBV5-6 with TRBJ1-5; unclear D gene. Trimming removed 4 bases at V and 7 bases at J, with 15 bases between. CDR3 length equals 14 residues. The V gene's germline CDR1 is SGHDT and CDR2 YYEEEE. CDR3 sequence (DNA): TGTGCCAGCAGCGATGGGGTGGGGTGGCAGCCCCAGCATTTT. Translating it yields CASSDGVGWQPQHF.

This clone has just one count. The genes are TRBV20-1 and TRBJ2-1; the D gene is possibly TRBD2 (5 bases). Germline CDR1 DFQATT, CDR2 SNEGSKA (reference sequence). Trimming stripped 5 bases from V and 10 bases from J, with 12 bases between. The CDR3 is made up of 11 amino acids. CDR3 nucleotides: TGCAGTGCTTCACTAGGAGGCGAGCAGTTCTTC. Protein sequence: CSASLGGEQFF.

The CDR3 protein is CASSPASAFSYEQYF. In DNA, the CDR3 is TGTGCCAGCAGCCCGGCTAGCGCCTTCTCCTACGAGCAGTACTTC. The chain joins TRBV9 to TRBJ2-7; possibly TRBD2 for D (6 bases). The CDR3 contains 15 residues. V was cut by 4 bases and J by 0 bases, with 14 bases left in between. In germline, CDR1 is SGDLS, CDR2 YYNGEE.

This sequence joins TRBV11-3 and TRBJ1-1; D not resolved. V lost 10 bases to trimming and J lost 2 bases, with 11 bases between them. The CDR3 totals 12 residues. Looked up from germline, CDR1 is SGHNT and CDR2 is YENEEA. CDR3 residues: CATAGGNTEAFF. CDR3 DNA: TGTGCCACCGCCGGCGGTAACACTGAAGCTTTCTTT.

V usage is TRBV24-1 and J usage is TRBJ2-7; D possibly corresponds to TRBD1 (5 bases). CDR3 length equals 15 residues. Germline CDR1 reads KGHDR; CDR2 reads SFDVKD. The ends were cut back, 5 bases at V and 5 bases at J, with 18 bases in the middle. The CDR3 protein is CATSAATHVRDEQYF. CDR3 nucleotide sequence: TGTGCCACCAGTGCCGCTACCCACGTCAGGGACGAGCAGTACTTC.

Here the CDR3 reads CASSQSRGSDTQYF. The CDR3 DNA reads as TGTGCCAGCAGCCAATCCAGGGGCTCGGATACGCAGTATTTT. The gene calls are TRBV7-2 and TRBJ2-3; a weak D match, TRBD1 (6 bases). Looked up from germline, CDR1 is SGHTA and CDR2 is FQGNSA. Trimming removed 5 bases at V and 6 bases at J, with 15 bases between. The CDR3 runs to 14 residues.

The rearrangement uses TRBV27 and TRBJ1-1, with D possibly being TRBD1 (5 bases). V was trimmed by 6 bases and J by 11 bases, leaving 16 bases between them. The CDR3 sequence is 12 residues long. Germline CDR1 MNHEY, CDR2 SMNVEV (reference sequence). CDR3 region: CASSPTVGVAFF. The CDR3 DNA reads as TGTGCCAGCAGCCCTACCGTGGGGGTGGCTTTCTTT.

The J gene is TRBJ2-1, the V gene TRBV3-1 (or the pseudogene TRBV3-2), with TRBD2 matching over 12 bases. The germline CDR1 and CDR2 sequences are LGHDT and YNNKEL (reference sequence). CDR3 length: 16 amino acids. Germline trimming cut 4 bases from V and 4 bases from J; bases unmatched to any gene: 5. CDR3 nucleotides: TGTGCCAGCAGCCGACCTCTAGCGGGAGGGTACAATGAGCAGTTCTTC. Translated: CASSRPLAGGYNEQFF.

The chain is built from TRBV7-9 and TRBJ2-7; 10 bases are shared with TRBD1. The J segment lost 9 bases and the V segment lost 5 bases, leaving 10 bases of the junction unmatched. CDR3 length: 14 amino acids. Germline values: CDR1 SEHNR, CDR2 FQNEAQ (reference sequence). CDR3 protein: CASSIGTGAVGQYF. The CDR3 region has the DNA TGTGCCAGCAGCATAGGGACAGGGGCGGTAGGGCAGTACTTC.

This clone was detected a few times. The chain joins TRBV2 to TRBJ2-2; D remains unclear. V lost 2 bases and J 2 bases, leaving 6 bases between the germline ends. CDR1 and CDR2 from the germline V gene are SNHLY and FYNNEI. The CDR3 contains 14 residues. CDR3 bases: TGTGCCAGCAGTGAAACCCGAAACACCGGGGAGCTGTTTTTT. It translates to CASSETRNTGELFF.

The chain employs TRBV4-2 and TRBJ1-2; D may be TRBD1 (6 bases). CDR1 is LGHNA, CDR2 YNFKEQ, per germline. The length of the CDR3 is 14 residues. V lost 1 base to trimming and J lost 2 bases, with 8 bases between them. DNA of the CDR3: TGTGCCAGCAGCCAAGGAGGGACAAACTATGGCTACACCTTC. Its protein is CASSQGGTNYGYTF.

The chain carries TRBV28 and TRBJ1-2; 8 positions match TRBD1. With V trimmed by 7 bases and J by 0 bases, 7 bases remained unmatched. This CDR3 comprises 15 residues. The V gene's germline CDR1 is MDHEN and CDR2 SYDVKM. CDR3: CASKEDRASNYGYTF. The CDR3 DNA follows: TGTGCCAGCAAGGAGGACAGGGCCTCTAACTATGGCTACACCTTC.

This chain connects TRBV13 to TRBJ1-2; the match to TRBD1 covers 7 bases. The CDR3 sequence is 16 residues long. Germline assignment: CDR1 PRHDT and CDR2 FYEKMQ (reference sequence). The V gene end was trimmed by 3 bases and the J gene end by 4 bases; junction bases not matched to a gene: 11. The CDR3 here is CASSLGQSEVLYGYTF. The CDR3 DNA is TGTGCCAGCAGCTTGGGACAGTCGGAGGTCCTCTATGGCTACACCTTC.

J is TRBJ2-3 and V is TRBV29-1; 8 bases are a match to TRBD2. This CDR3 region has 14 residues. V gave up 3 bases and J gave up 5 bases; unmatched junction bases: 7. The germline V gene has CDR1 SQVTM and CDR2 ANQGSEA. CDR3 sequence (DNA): TGCAGCGTTGAGGGGGGTAGCGGGGTAGATACGCAGTATTTT. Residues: CSVEGGSGVDTQYF.

CDR3 nucleotide sequence: TGTGCCAGCAGCTTAGCAGGGGGCGCCGAGACCCAGTACTTC. It codes for CASSLAGGAETQYF. V and J are TRBV7-2 and TRBJ2-5; TRBD1 aligns across 7 bases. The germline gives CDR1 SGHTA, CDR2 FQGNSA. V gave up 0 bases and J gave up 5 bases; unmatched junction bases: 3. This CDR3 has 14 residues.

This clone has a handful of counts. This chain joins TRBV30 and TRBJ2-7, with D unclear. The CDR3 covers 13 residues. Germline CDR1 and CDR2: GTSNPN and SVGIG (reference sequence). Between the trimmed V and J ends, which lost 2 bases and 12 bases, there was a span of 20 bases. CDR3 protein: CAWSSDPAERGYF. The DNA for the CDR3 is TGTGCCTGGAGTTCCGATCCCGCCGAGCGTGGGTACTTC.

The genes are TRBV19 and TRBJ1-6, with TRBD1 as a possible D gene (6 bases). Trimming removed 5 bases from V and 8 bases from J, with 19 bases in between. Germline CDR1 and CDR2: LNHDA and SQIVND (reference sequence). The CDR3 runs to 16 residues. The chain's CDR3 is CASSARQDRLDSPLHF. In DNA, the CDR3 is TGTGCCAGTAGTGCCCGACAGGACCGTTTGGATTCACCCCTCCACTTT.

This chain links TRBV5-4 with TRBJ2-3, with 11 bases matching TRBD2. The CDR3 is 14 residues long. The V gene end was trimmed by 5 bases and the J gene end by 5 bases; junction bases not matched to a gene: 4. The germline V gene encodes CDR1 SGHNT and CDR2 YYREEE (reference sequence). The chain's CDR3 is CASSYSGGEDTQYF. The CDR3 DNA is TGTGCCAGCAGTTATAGCGGGGGGGAAGATACGCAGTATTTT.

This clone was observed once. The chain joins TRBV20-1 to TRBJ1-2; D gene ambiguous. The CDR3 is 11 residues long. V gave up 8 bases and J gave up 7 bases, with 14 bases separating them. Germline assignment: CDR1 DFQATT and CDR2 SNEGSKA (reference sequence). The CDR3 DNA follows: TGCAGTCCGGGTCACCGGGTTGGCTACACCTTC. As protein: CSPGHRVGYTF.

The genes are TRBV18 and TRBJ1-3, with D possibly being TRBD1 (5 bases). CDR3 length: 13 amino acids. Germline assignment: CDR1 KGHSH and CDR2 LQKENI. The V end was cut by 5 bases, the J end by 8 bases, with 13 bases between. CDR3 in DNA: TGTGCCAGCTCAGCCGGGACTGGGGACACCATATATTTT. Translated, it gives CASSAGTGDTIYF.

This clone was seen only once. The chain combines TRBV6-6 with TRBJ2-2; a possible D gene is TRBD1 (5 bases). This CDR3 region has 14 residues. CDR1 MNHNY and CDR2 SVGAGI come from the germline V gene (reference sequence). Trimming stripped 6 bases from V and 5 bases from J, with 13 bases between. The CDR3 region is CASSPLRETGELFF. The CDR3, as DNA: TGTGCCAGCAGCCCTCTCAGGGAAACCGGGGAGCTGTTTTTT.

The CDR3 loop is CASSIQATYNEQFF. The CDR3 DNA sequence: TGTGCCAGTAGTATCCAGGCCACCTACAATGAGCAGTTCTTC. The chain is built from TRBV19 and TRBJ2-1, with D uncertain. CDR3 size: 14 residues. V was clipped by 3 bases and J by 2 bases, with 8 bases between them. Germline V CDR1 and CDR2: LNHDA, SQIVND (reference sequence).

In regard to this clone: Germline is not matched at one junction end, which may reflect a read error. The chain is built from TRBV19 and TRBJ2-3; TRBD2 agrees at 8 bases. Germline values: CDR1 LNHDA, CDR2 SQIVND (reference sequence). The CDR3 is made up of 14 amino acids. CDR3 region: CASSIEGIGTRVDF. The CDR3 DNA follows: TGTGCCAGTAGTATCGAGGGGATAGGGACTAGGGTGGATTTT.